This T cell receptor (beta chain) came from a study of T cell changes during pregnancy in multiple sclerosis. The repertoire was sequenced with immunoSEQ multiplex PCR; TCRdb's copy has only in-frame clones and lacks some. The data contain fewer than 40,000 clones, about nine tenths of them singletons. Looked up from germline, CDR1 is LGHNA and CDR2 is YSLEER. The CDR3 has 18 residues. V lost 0 bases, J lost 0 bases, and 14 bases lay in between. This chain uses TRBV4-3 with TRBJ1-4; D gene uncertain. The TCR comes from a female donor with multiple sclerosis, enrolled in a pregnancy study. The starting material was CD8+ T cells from peripheral blood mononuclear cells, obtained after pregnancy. The DNA for the CDR3 is TGCGCCAGCAGCCAAGATCCTACCGGGATCTCAACTAATGAAAAACTGTTTTTT. It codes for CASSQDPTGISTNEKLFF.